This entry features one TCR beta chain sequence. The target of this receptor is not known. Base qualities are not provided; no much larger clone lies one nucleotide away. Receptor amplification or capture employed the immunoSEQ multiplex PCR assay. The published analysis was carried out like this. Preprocessing removed nonproductive sequences and CDR3s not starting with C, not ending with F or W, or shorter than 7 amino acids. The MANAFEST web app identified antigen-specific clonotypes based on expansion compared with the reference and other culture wells. A clone counted as positive if significantly expanded in 2 of 3 replicate wells versus the reference culture at FDR below 0.05. Positive clones also required significant expansion versus all other tandem wells and an odds ratio above 5. CDR3 homology was quantified as pairwise Levenshtein distance, calculated with the stringdist R package after three terminal residues were trimmed from each end. This immuneACCESS table, as held by TCRdb, lists in-frame sequences with V and J called but not all clones. Of the missing ones, under half trace to an unresolved V gene in checked studies; the others have no known cause. The V and J calls and clone size come from that table; D and trimming were worked out from the DNA. The sample table holds under 14,000 clones, of which about 81% were seen once. The ten largest account for around a sixth of the sample.

The CDR3 holds 13 amino acids from the cysteine to the phenylalanine. Left in the record is the CDR3 DNA by itself, 39 bases read in frame from the first base. As encoded in the germline V gene (reference sequence), CDR1 is MNHNY while CDR2 is SVGAGI. V is pruned by 7 bases and J by 0 bases, leaving 2 bases of the junction without a gene match. CD4+ T cells from unexposed donors were collected before the COVID-19 pandemic (2011-2018). Following 10 days of culture, the EasySep CD4+ T cell isolation kit was used to isolate CD4+ T cells. Unexposed donor CD4+ T cells were tested for reactivity to SARS-CoV-2 S and N and four common cold coronavirus spike pools, as cell number allowed. Each well held 1.5 million to 2 million PBMCs cultured in IMDM containing about 5% human AB serum and approximately 9.6 IU/ml IL-2. Half of the culture medium was replaced with fresh IL-2-containing medium on days 3 and 7. Triplicate replicate wells were generally used for each peptide culture condition. Leukapheresis product for the unexposed donors was bought commercially. Ficoll-Paque PLUS gradient centrifugation was used to isolate PBMCs from either whole blood or leukapheresis product. PBMCs were either cryopreserved at -140°C or used fresh in the expansion assay. The QIAamp Micro DNA Kit was used to extract genomic DNA from the CD4+ T cells.

The data stem from a study of CD4 T cells in relation to SARS-CoV-2 and coronaviruses (dated by TCRdb to the early 2020s). Concerning the study at large: In the ViraFEST assay, PBMCs were cultured with antigen for 9 to 10 days, after which TCR beta CDR3s were sequenced to identify clonal expansions specific to the antigen. An HIV-1 Nef peptide pool or a no-peptide culture served as the negative reference condition. HLA restriction was mapped for shared crossreactive spike epitopes using patient-derived lymphoblastoid cell lines. At the level of individual TCR clonotypes, the study evaluated whether memory CD4+ T cells crossreact between the spike proteins of SARS-CoV-2 and those of common cold coronaviruses. The Adaptive Biotechnologies TCR-sequencing kit was used to sequence samples from three pre-COVID donors and the naive versus memory experiments, whereas other data were Illumina-based. For other donors in the study, expansion assays were sequenced with a different, Illumina-based TCR-beta assay. Broader findings and caveats from the paper: Compared with monoreactive clones, crossreactive clones had significantly weaker SARS-CoV-2-driven expansion, a result consistent with antigenic imprinting. Crossreactivity analysis was centred on spike protein, so crossreactivity against other viral proteins was not assessed. The study was limited by small numbers of patients and tested TCRs. Because no donor provided both pre-pandemic and post-infection samples, tracing the source of pre-existing responses was limited. In approximately 65% of donors, memory CD4+ clonotypes turned up that crossrecognized SARS-CoV-2 and at least one common cold coronavirus spike.

The clonotype originates from a human donor in good health. The sample consisted of CD4+ T cells from PBMCs, cultured in vitro. The chain joins TRBV6-6 to TRBJ2-5; 7 bases in the junction line up with TRBD2. At the DNA level, the sequence is TGTGCCAGCACGGGGGGTTACCAAGAGACCCAGTACTTC. This encodes CASTGGYQETQYF.